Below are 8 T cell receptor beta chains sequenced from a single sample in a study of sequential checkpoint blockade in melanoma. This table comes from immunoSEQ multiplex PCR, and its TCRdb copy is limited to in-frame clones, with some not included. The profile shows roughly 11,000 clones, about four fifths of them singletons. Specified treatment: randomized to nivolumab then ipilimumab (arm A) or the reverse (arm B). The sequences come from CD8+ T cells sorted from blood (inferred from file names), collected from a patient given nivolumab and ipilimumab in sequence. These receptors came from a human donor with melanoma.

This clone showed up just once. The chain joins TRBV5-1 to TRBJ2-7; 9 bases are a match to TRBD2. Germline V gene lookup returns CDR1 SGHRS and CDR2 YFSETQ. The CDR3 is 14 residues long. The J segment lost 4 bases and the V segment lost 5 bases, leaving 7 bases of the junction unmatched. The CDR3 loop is CASSISGGLYEQYF. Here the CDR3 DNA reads TGCGCCAGCAGTATTAGCGGGGGCCTTTACGAGCAGTACTTC.

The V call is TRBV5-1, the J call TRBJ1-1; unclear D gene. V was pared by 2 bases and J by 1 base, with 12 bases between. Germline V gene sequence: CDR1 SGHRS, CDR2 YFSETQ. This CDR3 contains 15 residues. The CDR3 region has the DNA TGCGCCAGCAGCTTTACCCTCGGTGGGAACACTGAAGCTTTCTTT. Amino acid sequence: CASSFTLGGNTEAFF.

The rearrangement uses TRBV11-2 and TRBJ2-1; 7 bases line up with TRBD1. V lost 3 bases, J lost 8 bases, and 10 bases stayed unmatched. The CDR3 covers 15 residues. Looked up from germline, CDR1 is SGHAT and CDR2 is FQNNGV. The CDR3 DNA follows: TGTGCCAGCAGCTTGGGACCTAACAGGGGCCATGAGCAGTTCTTC. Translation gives CASSLGPNRGHEQFF.

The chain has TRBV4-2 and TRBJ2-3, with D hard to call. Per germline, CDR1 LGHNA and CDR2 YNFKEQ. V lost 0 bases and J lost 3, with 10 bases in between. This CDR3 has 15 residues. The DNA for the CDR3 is TGTGCCAGCAGCCAAGAGGAGAGAGGAACAGATACGCAGTATTTT. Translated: CASSQEERGTDTQYF.

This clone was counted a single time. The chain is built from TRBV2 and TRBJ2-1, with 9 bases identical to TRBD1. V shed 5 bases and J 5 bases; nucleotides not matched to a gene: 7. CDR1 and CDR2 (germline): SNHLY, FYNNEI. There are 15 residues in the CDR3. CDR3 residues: CASSRTGENNNEQFF. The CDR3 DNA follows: TGTGCCAGCAGTCGGACAGGGGAGAATAACAATGAGCAGTTCTTC.

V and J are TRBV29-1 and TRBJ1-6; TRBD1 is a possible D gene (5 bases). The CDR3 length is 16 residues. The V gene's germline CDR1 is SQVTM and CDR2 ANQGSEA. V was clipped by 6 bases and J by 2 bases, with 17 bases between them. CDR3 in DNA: TGCAGCGTCAGGGAGGCCGGGTCTCCCTATAATTCACCCCTCCACTTT. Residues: CSVREAGSPYNSPLHF.

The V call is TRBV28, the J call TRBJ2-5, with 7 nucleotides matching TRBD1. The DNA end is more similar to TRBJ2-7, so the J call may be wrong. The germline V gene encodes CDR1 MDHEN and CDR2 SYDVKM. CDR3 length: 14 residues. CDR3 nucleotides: TGTGCCAGCAGTTTTAGGGGGCTCTCCTACGAGCAGTACTTC. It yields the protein CASSFRGLSYEQYF.

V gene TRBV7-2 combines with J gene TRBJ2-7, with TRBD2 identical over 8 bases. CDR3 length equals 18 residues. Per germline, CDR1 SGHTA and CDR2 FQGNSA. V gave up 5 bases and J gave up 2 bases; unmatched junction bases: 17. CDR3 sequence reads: CASSPALGRGGKTYEQYF. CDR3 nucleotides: TGTGCCAGCAGCCCCGCCCTTGGTCGCGGGGGGAAAACCTACGAGCAGTACTTC. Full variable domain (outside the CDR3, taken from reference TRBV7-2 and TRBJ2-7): GAGVSQSPSNKVTEKGKDVELRCDPISGHTALYWYRQSLGQGLEFLIYFQGNSAPDKSGLPSDRFSAERTGGSVSTLTIQRTQQEDSAVYLCASSPALGRGGKTYEQYFGPGTRLTVT.